Presented here are 15 T cell receptor beta chains from one specimen sequenced in a study of CD8 T cells in ankylosing spondylitis. TCRdb redid the calling of the 5' RACE reads with MiXCR, one entry per CDR3 protein. The sample lists 150,000 or so distinct CDR3 sequences, roughly 10% seen once, with approximately 16% in the top ten. Input material: blood, either unsorted or a sorted T cell fraction (not recorded which). The receptor source for this set is a female donor with ankylosing spondylitis or in good health (not recorded which).

The chain has TRBV11-2 and TRBJ2-5; D not certain. V lost 5 bases and J lost 11, with 15 bases in between. CDR1 is SGHAT, CDR2 FQNNGV, per germline. This CDR3 comprises 12 residues. The CDR3 bases are TGTGCCAGCAGCGACGACTCGAGTGGGCAGTACTTC. It translates to CASSDDSSGQYF.

The rearrangement joins TRBV20-1 to TRBJ1-1; D is undetermined. Germline V gives CDR1 DFQATT, CDR2 SNEGSKA (reference sequence). The CDR3 covers 12 residues. V lost 1 base and J lost 4, with 7 bases in between. The CDR3 DNA reads TGCAGTGCTAGAGGTTTGGCCACTGAAGCTTTCTTT. This translates into CSARGLATEAFF.

This clonotype was found a few times. The chain has TRBV6-1 and TRBJ1-5; no clear D gene. V lost 6 bases to trimming and J lost 0 bases, with 12 bases between them. This CDR3 has 15 amino acids. Germline V gives CDR1 MNHNS, CDR2 SASEGT. The CDR3 protein is CASSDMASSNQPQHF. The CDR3 DNA follows: TGTGCCAGCAGCGACATGGCGTCTAGCAATCAGCCCCAGCATTTT.

This clonotype was picked up many times. This chain links TRBV28 with TRBJ1-1; TRBD1 is a possible D gene (5 bases). V was shortened by 10 bases and J by 1 base, with 19 bases between the two germline ends. CDR3 size: 15 residues. In germline, CDR1 is MDHEN, CDR2 SYDVKM. CDR3 sequence (DNA): TGTGCCACCTACACGAGACAGTCCGAGAACACTGAAGCTTTCTTT. Translation: CATYTRQSENTEAFF.

This clonotype was counted ten times or more. The chain has TRBV29-1 and TRBJ2-7; D call uncertain. Looked up from germline, CDR1 is SQVTM and CDR2 is ANQGSEA. The CDR3 has 11 residues. V shed 4 bases and J shed 5 bases, with 9 bases lying between them. The CDR3 DNA reads TGCAGCGTTGGGGCTGGAGACGAGCAGTACTTC. Protein product: CSVGAGDEQYF.

The sample holds many counts of this clonotype. This chain links TRBV11-2 with TRBJ2-7; perhaps TRBD1 as D (5 bases). V was pared by 7 bases and J by 3 bases, with 10 bases between. The germline CDR1 and CDR2 sequences are SGHAT and FQNNGV. The CDR3 length is 12 residues. CDR3: CASTWGFYEQYF. CDR3 DNA sequence: TGTGCCAGCACCTGGGGCTTCTACGAGCAGTACTTC.

Many counts were recorded for this clonotype. V usage is TRBV13 and J usage is TRBJ2-7; TRBD2 aligns across 8 bases. This CDR3 has 14 amino acids. Germline CDR1 is PRHDT and CDR2 is FYEKMQ (reference sequence). J gave up 3 bases and V 4 bases, and 5 bases lay outside the gene matches. The CDR3 sequence: CASSSFGTSYEQYF. The CDR3 DNA reads as TGTGCCAGCAGCTCATTTGGGACTAGCTACGAGCAGTACTTC.

This clonotype was seen more than once but under ten times. The chain carries TRBV4-3 and TRBJ2-1, with TRBD2 matching over 10 bases. CDR1 is LGHNA and CDR2 is YSLEER in the germline V gene. The CDR3 totals 18 residues. J was trimmed by 2 bases and V by 0 bases; bases with no gene match: 7. The CDR3 sequence is CASSQDRGLAATYNEQFF. In DNA form, the CDR3 reads TGCGCCAGCAGCCAAGACCGAGGACTAGCGGCGACCTACAATGAGCAGTTCTTC.

The table lists this clonotype with many counts. The V call is TRBV12-3 or TRBV12-4, the J call TRBJ2-7; TRBD1 might be the D (5 bases). V gave up 7 bases and J gave up 4 bases, with 14 bases separating them. This CDR3 spans 13 amino acids. The CDR3 is CASTVGEGYEQYF. The CDR3 DNA reads TGTGCCAGCACCGTAGGGGAAGGATACGAGCAGTACTTC.

This clonotype was picked up many times. V and J are TRBV25-1 and TRBJ2-3; tentatively, D is TRBD1 (5 bases). The CDR3 is 14 amino acids. CDR1 is MGHDK, CDR2 SYGVNS, per germline. V lost 2 bases and J lost 5, with 11 bases in between. CDR3 bases: TGTGCCAGCAGTGAAGTGGGGCGAGAAGATACGCAGTATTTT. The encoded protein is CASSEVGREDTQYF.

This clonotype showed up just a few times. The genes are TRBV27 and TRBJ2-3; 13 bases match TRBD2. The germline V gene has CDR1 MNHEY and CDR2 SMNVEV (reference sequence). The CDR3 contains 16 residues. V lost 5 bases to trimming and J lost 4 bases; unmatched junction nucleotides: 6. The CDR3 sequence is CASSPGLAGVSDTQYF. The CDR3 region has the DNA TGTGCCAGCAGTCCCGGACTAGCGGGAGTTTCAGATACGCAGTATTTT.

The sample holds a few counts of this clonotype. The chain uses TRBV5-6 and TRBJ2-1, with D perhaps assigned TRBD1 or TRBD2 (5 bases each). The CDR3 has 14 amino acids. Between the trimmed V and J ends, which lost 7 bases and 5 bases, there was a span of 16 bases. The germline V gene encodes CDR1 SGHDT and CDR2 YYEEEE. This CDR3 reads CASGSGTLDNEQFF. The CDR3 DNA reads as TGTGCCAGCGGTTCCGGGACGTTAGACAATGAGCAGTTCTTC.

The sample holds a few counts of this clonotype. This chain connects TRBV7-6 to TRBJ2-7, with TRBD1 matching 7 bases. Trimming took 0 bases from V and 3 from J; bases not matched to a gene: 11. CDR1 is SGHVS, CDR2 FNYEAQ, per germline. The CDR3 contains 17 residues. The CDR3 nucleotides are TGTGCCAGCAGCTTAGCCTCTAATAGACAGGGTTTCTACGAGCAGTACTTC. Amino acids: CASSLASNRQGFYEQYF.

This clonotype was recorded many times. The genes are TRBV6-5 and TRBJ2-7; D ambiguous. V was clipped by 2 bases and J by 0 bases, with 17 bases between them. Germline V gene sequence: CDR1 MNHEY, CDR2 SVGAGI. The CDR3 runs 17 residues. DNA of the CDR3: TGTGCCAGCAGTTACGCCCGAGACGCTTCCTACTCCTACGAGCAGTACTTC. The encoded protein is CASSYARDASYSYEQYF.

This clonotype was detected ten times or more. The rearrangement links TRBV30 to TRBJ2-2; a possible D gene is TRBD1 (6 bases). V was cut by 2 bases and J by 6 bases, with 13 bases left in between. CDR1 is GTSNPN, CDR2 SVGIG, per germline (reference sequence). The CDR3 is 14 residues long. The CDR3 DNA reads as TGTGCCTGGAGTCCCGGGGCAGGGGCCGGGGAGCTGTTTTTT. As protein: CAWSPGAGAGELFF. The full variable domain, in which reference TRBV30 and TRBJ2-2 provide the parts outside the CDR3, is SQTIHQWPATLVQPVGSPLSLECTVEGTSNPNLYWYRQAAGRGLQLLFYSVGIGQISSEVPQNLSASRPQDRQFILSSKKLLLSDSGFYLCAWSPGAGAGELFFGEGSRLTVL.